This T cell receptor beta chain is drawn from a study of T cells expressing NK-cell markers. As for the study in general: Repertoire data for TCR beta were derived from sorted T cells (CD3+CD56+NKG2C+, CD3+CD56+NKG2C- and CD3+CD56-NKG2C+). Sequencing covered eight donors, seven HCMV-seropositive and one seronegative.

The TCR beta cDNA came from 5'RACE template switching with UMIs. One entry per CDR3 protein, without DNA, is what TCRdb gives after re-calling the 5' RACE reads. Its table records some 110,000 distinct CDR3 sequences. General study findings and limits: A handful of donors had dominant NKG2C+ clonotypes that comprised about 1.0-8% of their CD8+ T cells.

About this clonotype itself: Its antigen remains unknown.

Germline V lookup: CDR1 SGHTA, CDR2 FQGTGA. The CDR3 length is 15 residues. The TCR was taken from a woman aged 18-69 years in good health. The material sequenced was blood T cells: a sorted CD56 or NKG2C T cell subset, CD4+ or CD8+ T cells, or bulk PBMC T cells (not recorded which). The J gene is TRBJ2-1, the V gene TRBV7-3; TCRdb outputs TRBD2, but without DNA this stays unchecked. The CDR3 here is CASSLKLGPNNEQFF.